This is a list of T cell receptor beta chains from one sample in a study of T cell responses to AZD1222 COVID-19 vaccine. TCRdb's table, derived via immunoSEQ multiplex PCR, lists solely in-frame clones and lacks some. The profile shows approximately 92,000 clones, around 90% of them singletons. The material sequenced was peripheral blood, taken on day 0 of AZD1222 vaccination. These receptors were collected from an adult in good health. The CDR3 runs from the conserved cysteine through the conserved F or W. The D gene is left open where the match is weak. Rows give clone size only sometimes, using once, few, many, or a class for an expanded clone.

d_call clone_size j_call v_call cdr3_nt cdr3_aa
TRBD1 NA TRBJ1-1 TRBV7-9 TGTGCCAGCAACCAACAGGGGGTGGTTACTGAAGCTTTCTTT CASNQQGVVTEAFF
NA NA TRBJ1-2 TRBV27 TGTGCCAGCAGTAAAGGGGGGGGTCCCTATGGCTACACCTTC CASSKGGGPYGYTF
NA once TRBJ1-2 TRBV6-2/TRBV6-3 TGTGCCAGCAGACCTCCAATGAGGCCCAATGGCTACACCTTC CASRPPMRPNGYTF
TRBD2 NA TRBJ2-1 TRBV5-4 TGTGCCAGCAGCTTACTAGCGGGACGGGACAATGAGCAGTTCTTC CASSLLAGRDNEQFF
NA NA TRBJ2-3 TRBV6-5 TGTGCCAGCAGCCGGCAGGGGGGAGATACGCAGTATTTT CASSRQGGDTQYF
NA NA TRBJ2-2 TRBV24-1 TGTGCCACCAGTGATTCCTCAGGGGAACCCGGGGAGCTGTTTTTT CATSDSSGEPGELFF
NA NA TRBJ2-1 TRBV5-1 TGCGCCAGCATGGAGGGGGTTGGCAATGAGCAGTTCTTC CASMEGVGNEQFF
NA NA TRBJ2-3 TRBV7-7 TGTGCTAGCAGCGAGGGGGGTGGTACCACAGATACGCAGTATTTT CASSEGGGTTDTQYF
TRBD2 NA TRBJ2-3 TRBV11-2 TGTGCCAGCATCAGTCGAAGGCCTGGAACTAGCGGCAGCACAGATACGCAGTATTTT CASISRRPGTSGSTDTQYF
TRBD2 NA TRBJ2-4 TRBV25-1 TGTGCCAGCAGTGAATGGCGGGAGGATATTCAGTACTTC CASSEWREDIQYF
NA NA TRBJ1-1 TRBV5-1 TGTGCCAGCAGCTCCTCGACACTGAACACTGAAGCTTTCTTT CASSSSTLNTEAFF
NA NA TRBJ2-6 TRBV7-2 TGTGCCAGCAGCCCCAGAGAGGGGATCTCTGGGGCCAACGTCCTGACTTTC CASSPREGISGANVLTF
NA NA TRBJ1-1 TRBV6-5 TGTGCCAGCAGTTACGGTGCAGGGGACGGGACTGAAGCTTTCTTT CASSYGAGDGTEAFF
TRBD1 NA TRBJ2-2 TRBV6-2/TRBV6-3 TGTGCCAGCAGTGGACAGGGAATATCCGGGGAGCTGTTTTTT CASSGQGISGELFF
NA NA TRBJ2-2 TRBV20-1 TGCAGTGCTAGACTGGGGCTGGAGCTGTTTTTT CSARLGLELFF
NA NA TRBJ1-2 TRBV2 TGTGCCAGCAGCGTTAGGGAGTCCAATGGCTACACCTTC CASSVRESNGYTF
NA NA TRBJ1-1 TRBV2 TGTGCCAGCAGTGAAGCGTTACCTGAGACTGAAGCTTTCTTT CASSEALPETEAFF
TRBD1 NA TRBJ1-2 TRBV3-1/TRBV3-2 TGTGCCAGCAGCCTTGTGTCAGGGGGTTCCTATGGCTACACCTTC CASSLVSGGSYGYTF
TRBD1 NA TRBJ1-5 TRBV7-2 TGTGCCAGCAGCTTAGGAGGGGGCGGTTTGAGTCAGCCCCAGCATTTT CASSLGGGGLSQPQHF
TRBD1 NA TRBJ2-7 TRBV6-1 TGTGCCAGCAGTGAGGTTGGGACAGCCGACTACGAGCAGTACTTC CASSEVGTADYEQYF
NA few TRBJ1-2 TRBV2 TGTGCCAGCACCCCGGGTCTCGGAAACTATGGCTACACCTTC CASTPGLGNYGYTF
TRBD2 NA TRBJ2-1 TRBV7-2 TGTGCCAGCAGCTTAGCGCGGGAGTGGGGTGAGCAGTTCTTC CASSLAREWGEQFF
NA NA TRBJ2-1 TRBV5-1 TGCGCCAGCAGGCGGGGTGGGGTGAATGAGCAGTTCTTC CASRRGGVNEQFF
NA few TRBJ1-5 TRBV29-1 TGCAGCGTTGGATCTGGACGGGAGCCCCAGCATTTT CSVGSGREPQHF
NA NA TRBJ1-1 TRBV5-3 TGTGCCAGAAGCTCGGCCGGGACACCGTTCTCCGGTGAAGCTTTCTTT CARSSAGTPFSGEAFF
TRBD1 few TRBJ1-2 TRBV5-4 TGTGCCAGCAGCTTAGATGCGACAGGGGAAGGCTACACCTTC CASSLDATGEGYTF
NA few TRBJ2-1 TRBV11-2 TGTGCCAGCAGCTTAGGTCCGGGGGCCTACAATGAGCAGTTCTTC CASSLGPGAYNEQFF
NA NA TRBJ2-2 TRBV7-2 TGTGCCAGCACGACTACCTACACCGGGGAGCTGTTTTTT CASTTTYTGELFF
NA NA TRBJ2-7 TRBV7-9 TGTGCCAGCAGCTTGCCCAATTCGGACGGAGGCTACGAGCAGTACTTC CASSLPNSDGGYEQYF
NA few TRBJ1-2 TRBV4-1 TGCGCCAGCAGCCAAGATCTCATCAGGACTAACTATGGCTACACCTTC CASSQDLIRTNYGYTF
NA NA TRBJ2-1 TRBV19 TGTGCCAGTAGTTCGTGGATGGACTACAATGAGCAGTTCTTC CASSSWMDYNEQFF